This TCR beta chain was sequenced for a study of blood T cell repertoires in COVID-19. Study-wide background: The cDNA or gDNA used as material had been derived from T cells, B-cell-depleted T cells, or PBMCs.

Sequencing was performed with immunoSEQ multiplex PCR; in TCRdb, only in-frame clones are kept and a portion is missing. The sample has some 41,000 clones; roughly 84% are singletons. Germline V gene lookup returns CDR1 SGDLS and CDR2 YYNGEE. J was trimmed by 7 bases and V by 3 bases; bases with no gene match: 9. The CDR3 has 16 residues. This receptor was identified in a woman in her seventies with acute or convalescent COVID-19. Sequencing used peripheral blood. J is TRBJ2-1 and V is TRBV9, with 11 bases aligning to TRBD2. The CDR3: CASSGLGLAAPNEQFF. CDR3 coding DNA: TGTGCCAGCAGCGGCCTGGGACTAGCGGCCCCGAATGAGCAGTTCTTC.